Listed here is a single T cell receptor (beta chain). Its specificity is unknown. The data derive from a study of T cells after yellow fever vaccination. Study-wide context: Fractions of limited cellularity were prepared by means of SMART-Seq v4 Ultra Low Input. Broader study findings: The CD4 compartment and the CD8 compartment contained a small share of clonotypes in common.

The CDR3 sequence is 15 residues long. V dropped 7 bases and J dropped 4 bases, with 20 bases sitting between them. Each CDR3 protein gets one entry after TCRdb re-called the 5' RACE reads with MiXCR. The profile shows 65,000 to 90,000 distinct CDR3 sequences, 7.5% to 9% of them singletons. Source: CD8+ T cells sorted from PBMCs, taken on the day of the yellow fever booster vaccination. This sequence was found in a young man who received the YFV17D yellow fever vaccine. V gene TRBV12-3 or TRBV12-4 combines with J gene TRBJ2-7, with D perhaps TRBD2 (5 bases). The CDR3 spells CASTHSLEGLYEQYF. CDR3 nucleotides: TGTGCCAGCACCCATTCTCTAGAGGGCTTATACGAGCAGTACTTC.